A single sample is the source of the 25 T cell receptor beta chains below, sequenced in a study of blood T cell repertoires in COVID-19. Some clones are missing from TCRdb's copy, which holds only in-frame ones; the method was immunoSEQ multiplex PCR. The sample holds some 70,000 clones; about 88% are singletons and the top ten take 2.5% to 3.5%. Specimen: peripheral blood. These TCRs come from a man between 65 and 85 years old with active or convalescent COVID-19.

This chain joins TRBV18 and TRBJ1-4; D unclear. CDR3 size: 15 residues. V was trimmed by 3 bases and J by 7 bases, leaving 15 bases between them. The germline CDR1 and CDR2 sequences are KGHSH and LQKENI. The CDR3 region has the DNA TGTGCCAGCTCACCCCTCGGGATCTCATCTGAAAAACTGTTTTTT. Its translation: CASSPLGISSEKLFF.

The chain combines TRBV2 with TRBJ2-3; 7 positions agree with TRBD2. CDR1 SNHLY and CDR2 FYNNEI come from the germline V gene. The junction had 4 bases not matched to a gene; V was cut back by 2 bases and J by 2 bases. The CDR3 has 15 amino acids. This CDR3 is CASSEIGGNTDTQYF. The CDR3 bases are TGTGCCAGCAGTGAAATCGGGGGGAACACAGATACGCAGTATTTT.

This CDR3 reads CASSTYDEQYF. The CDR3 DNA is TGTGCCAGCAGCACCTACGACGAGCAGTACTTC. The chain links TRBV7-8 to TRBJ2-7; no firm D call. V was pared by 5 bases and J by 5 bases, with 7 bases between. CDR1 is SGHVS and CDR2 is FQNEAQ in the germline V gene. The CDR3 covers 11 residues.

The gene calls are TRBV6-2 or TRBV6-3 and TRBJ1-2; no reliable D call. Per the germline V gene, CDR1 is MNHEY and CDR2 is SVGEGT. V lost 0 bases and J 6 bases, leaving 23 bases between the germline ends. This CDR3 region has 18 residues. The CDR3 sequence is CASSYSKNGLGLWDGYTF. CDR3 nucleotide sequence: TGTGCCAGCAGTTACTCGAAGAATGGGCTTGGCCTATGGGATGGCTACACCTTC.

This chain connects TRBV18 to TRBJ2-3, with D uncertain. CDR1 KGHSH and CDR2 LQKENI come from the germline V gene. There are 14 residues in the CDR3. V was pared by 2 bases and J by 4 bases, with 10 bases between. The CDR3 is CASSPVVGADTQYF. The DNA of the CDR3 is TGTGCCAGCTCACCAGTTGTCGGTGCAGATACGCAGTATTTT. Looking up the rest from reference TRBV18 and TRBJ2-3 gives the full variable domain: NAGVMQNPRHLVRRRGQEARLRCSPMKGHSHVYWYRQLPEEGLKFMVYLQKENIIDESGMPKERFSAEFPKEGPSILRIQQVVRGDSAAYFCASSPVVGADTQYFGPGTRLTVL.

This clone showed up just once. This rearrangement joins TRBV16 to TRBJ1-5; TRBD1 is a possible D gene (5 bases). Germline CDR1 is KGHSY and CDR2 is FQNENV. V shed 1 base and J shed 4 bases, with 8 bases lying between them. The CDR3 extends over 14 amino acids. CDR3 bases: TGTGCCAGCAGCCAATGGGGGGGGAATCAGCCCCAGCATTTT. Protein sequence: CASSQWGGNQPQHF.

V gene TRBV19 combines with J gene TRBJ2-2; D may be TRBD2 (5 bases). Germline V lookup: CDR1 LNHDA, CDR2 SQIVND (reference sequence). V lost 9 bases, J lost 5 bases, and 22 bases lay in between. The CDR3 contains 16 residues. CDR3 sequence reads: CASEPRQADWTGELFF. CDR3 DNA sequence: TGTGCCAGCGAACCAAGGCAGGCGGACTGGACCGGGGAGCTGTTTTTT.

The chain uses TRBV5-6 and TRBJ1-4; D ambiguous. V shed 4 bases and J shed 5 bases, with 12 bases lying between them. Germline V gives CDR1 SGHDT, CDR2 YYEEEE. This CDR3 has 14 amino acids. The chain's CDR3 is CASSRLGANEKLFF. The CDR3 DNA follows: TGTGCCAGCAGCCGACTAGGCGCCAATGAAAAACTGTTTTTT.

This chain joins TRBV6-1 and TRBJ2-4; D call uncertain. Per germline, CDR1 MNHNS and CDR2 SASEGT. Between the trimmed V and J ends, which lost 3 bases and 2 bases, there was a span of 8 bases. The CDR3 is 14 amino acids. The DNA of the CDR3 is TGTGCCAGCAGTGAGGGCAGATCCAAAAACATTCAGTACTTC. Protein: CASSEGRSKNIQYF.

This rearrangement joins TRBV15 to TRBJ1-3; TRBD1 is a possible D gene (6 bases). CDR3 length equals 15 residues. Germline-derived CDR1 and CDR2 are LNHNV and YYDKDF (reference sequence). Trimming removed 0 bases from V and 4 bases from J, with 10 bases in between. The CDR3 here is CATSREIGQGNTIYF. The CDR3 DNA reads TGTGCCACCAGCAGAGAAATCGGACAGGGAAACACCATATATTTT.

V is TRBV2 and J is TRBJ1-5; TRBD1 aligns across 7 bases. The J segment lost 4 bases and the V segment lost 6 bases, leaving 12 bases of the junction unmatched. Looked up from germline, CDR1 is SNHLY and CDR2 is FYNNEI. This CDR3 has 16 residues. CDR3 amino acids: CASSAAGQLQNQPQHF. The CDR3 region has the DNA TGTGCCAGCAGCGCCGCGGGACAGCTCCAAAATCAGCCCCAGCATTTT.

The CDR3 spells CAWSLGTGSRDSPLHF. The CDR3 nucleotides are TGTGCCTGGAGTCTCGGGACAGGGAGTCGAGACTCACCCCTCCACTTT. V is TRBV30 and J is TRBJ1-6, with 9 positions matching TRBD1. After removal of 2 bases from V and 10 bases from J, the junction contained 12 bases not matched to a gene. CDR3 size: 16 residues. CDR1 and CDR2 (germline): GTSNPN, SVGIG (reference sequence).

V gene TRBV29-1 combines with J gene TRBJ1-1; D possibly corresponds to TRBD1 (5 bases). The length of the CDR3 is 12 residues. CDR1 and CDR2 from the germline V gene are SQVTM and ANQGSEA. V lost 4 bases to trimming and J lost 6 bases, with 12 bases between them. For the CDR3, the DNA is TGCAGCGTTGCCAGCCGGGGGGCTGAAGCTTTCTTT. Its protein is CSVASRGAEAFF.

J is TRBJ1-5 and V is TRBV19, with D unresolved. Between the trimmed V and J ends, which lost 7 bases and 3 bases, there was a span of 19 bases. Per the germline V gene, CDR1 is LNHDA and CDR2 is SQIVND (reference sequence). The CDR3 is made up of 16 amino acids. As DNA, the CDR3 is TGTGCCAGTACCGACCAAGGAGTCGCCGCCAATCAGCCCCAGCATTTT. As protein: CASTDQGVAANQPQHF.

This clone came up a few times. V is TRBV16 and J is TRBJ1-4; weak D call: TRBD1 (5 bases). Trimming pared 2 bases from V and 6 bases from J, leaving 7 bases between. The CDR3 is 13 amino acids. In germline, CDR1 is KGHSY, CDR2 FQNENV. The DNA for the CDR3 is TGTGCCAGCAGCCAAGCCAGGGATGAAAAACTGTTTTTT. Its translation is CASSQARDEKLFF.

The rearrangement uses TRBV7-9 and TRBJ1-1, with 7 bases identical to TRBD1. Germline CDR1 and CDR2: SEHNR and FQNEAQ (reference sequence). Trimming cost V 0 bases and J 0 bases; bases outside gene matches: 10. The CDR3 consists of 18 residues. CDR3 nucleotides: TGTGCCAGCAGCTTAGCGCGAGGACAGGTGAATATGAACACTGAAGCTTTCTTT. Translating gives CASSLARGQVNMNTEAFF.

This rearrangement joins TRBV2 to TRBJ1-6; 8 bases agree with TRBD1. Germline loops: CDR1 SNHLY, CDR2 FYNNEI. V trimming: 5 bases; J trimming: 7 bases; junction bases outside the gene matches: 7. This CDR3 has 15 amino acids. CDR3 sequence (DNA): TGTGCCAGCAGTCGTGCTTACAGGGGGAATTCACCCCTCCACTTT. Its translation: CASSRAYRGNSPLHF.

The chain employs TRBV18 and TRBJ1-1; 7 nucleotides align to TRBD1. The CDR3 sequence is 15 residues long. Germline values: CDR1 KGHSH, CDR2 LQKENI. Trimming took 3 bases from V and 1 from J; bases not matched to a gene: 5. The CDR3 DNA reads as TGTGCCAGCTCACCGTTGGGACAGAGGAACACTGAAGCTTTCTTT. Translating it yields CASSPLGQRNTEAFF.

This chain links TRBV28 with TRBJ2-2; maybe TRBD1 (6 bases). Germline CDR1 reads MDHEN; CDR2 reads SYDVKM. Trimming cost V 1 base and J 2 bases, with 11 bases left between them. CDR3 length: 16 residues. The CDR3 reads CASSLLGGYNTGELFF. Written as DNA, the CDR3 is TGTGCCAGCAGTTTATTAGGGGGTTATAACACCGGGGAGCTGTTTTTT.

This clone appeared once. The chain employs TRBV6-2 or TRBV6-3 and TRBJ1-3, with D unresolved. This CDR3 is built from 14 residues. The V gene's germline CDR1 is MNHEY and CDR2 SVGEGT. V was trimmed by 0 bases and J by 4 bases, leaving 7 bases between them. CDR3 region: CASSYSPRGNTIYF. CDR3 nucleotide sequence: TGTGCCAGCAGTTACTCCCCCCGGGGAAACACCATATATTTT.

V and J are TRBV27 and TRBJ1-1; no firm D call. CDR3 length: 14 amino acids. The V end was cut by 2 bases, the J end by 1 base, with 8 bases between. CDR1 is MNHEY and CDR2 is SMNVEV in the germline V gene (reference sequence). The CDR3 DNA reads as TGTGCCAGCAGTTTACCAGGCCCGAACACTGAAGCTTTCTTT. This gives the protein CASSLPGPNTEAFF.

CDR3 amino acids: CASSTRKSGTGYNEQFF. The CDR3 bases are TGTGCCAGCAGCACCCGCAAGAGTGGGACAGGCTACAATGAGCAGTTCTTC. The rearrangement joins TRBV7-3 to TRBJ2-1; 8 nucleotides agree with TRBD1. J gave up 3 bases and V 5 bases, and 12 bases lay outside the gene matches. Germline V gene data show CDR1 as SGHTA and CDR2 as FQGTGA. This CDR3 contains 17 residues. The variable domain in full, completed from reference TRBV7-3 and TRBJ2-1, reads GAGVSQTPSNKVTEKGKYVELRCDPISGHTALYWYRQSLGQGPEFLIYFQGTGAADDSGLPNDRFFAVRPEGSVSTLKIQRTERGDSAVYLCASSTRKSGTGYNEQFFGPGTRLTVL.

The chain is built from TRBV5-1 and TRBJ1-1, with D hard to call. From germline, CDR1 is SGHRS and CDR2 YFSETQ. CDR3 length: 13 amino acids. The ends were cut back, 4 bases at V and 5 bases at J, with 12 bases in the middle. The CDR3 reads CASSLSGETEAFF. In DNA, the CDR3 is TGCGCCAGCAGCCTCTCAGGTGAGACTGAAGCTTTCTTT.

CDR3 in DNA: TGTGCCATCAGTGAGTCGTCAGGTAACACCATATATTTT. This codes for CAISESSGNTIYF. The chain uses TRBV10-3 and TRBJ1-3; the D is unclear. Germline CDR1 is ENHRY and CDR2 is SYGVKD. The CDR3 covers 13 residues. V was cut by 0 bases and J by 7 bases, with 7 bases left in between.

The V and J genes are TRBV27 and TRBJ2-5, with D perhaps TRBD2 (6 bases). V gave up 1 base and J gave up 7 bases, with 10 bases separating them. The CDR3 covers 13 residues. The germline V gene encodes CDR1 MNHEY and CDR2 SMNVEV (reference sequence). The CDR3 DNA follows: TGTGCCAGCAGTTTATTGGAGGGACGGACCCAGTACTTC. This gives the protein CASSLLEGRTQYF.